A single sample gave rise to the 30 T cell receptor beta chains below, sequenced in a study of T-cell memory formation after mild COVID-19. TCRdb analysed the 5' RACE reads with MiXCR anew, one entry per CDR3 protein. The sample has fewer than 5,500 distinct CDR3 sequences, roughly 44% seen once. The sample was PBMCs or a T cell subset sorted from them (not recorded which). The receptors shown here come from an adult who had mild COVID-19 (a few samples of this study predate the infection). Cell type and time point are not known.

This clonotype is classed as large. The chain recombines TRBV4-1 with TRBJ2-5, with D unresolved. Trimming removed 1 base at V and 5 bases at J, with 14 bases between. CDR1 is MGHRA, CDR2 YSYEKL, per germline. This CDR3 is built from 15 residues. Written as DNA, the CDR3 is TGCGCCAGCAGCCAAGCACGGCGCGACTGGGAGACCCAGTACTTC. As protein: CASSQARRDWETQYF.

V gene TRBV5-4 combines with J gene TRBJ1-1; a possible D gene is TRBD1 (5 bases). The CDR3 runs 12 residues. Trimming took off 0 bases at V and 7 bases at J, with 7 bases between the two ends. Germline V gives CDR1 SGHNT, CDR2 YYREEE (reference sequence). Here the CDR3 reads CASSLDRIEAFF. CDR3 coding DNA: TGTGCCAGCAGCTTGGACAGGATTGAAGCTTTCTTT.

By proportion, this clonotype is medium-sized. The chain joins TRBV19 to TRBJ1-5, with TRBD1 identical over 11 bases. In germline, CDR1 is LNHDA, CDR2 SQIVND (reference sequence). The V gene end was trimmed by 3 bases and the J gene end by 5 bases; junction bases not matched to a gene: 3. The CDR3 has 15 amino acids. The CDR3 loop is CASSIRTGGDQPQHF. The CDR3 DNA reads TGTGCCAGTAGTATCCGGACAGGGGGCGATCAGCCCCAGCATTTT.

The J gene is TRBJ1-1, the V gene TRBV30; a weak D match, TRBD1 (6 bases). CDR3 size: 13 residues. Germline loops: CDR1 GTSNPN, CDR2 SVGIG (reference sequence). V lost 7 bases, J lost 0 bases, and 12 bases lay in between. CDR3 nucleotide sequence: TGTGCCTCCGGGGGCAGGGTGAACACTGAAGCTTTCTTT. This sequence encodes CASGGRVNTEAFF.

V gene TRBV9 combines with J gene TRBJ2-3; a possible D gene is TRBD2 (5 bases). CDR3 length: 15 amino acids. Trimming took 3 bases from V and 1 from J, leaving 12 bases between them. CDR1 and CDR2 from the germline V gene are SGDLS and YYNGEE. In nucleotides, the CDR3 is TGTGCCAGCAGCGCCAGAGCCGGGGGCACAGATACGCAGTATTTT. It encodes CASSARAGGTDTQYF. The complete variable domain, with remaining parts taken from reference TRBV9 and TRBJ2-3, reads DSGVTQTPKHLITATGQRVTLRCSPRSGDLSVYWYQQSLDQGLQFLIQYYNGEERAKGNILERFSAQQFPDLHSELNLSSLELGDSALYFCASSARAGGTDTQYFGPGTRLTVL.

This clonotype was seen more than once but under ten times. In nucleotides, the CDR3 is TGTGCCAGCAGCCCGGGTCCTGCCACAGATACGCAGTATTTT. It codes for CASSPGPATDTQYF. V usage is TRBV7-3 and J usage is TRBJ2-3; D unresolved. CDR1 and CDR2 (germline): SGHTA, FQGTGA. The CDR3 runs 14 residues. The germline V and J ends were trimmed by 5 bases and 2 bases, with 11 bases remaining between them.

The CDR3 sequence: CASSPRLAGGQETQYF. CDR3 in DNA: TGTGCCAGCAGCCCCAGGCTAGCGGGGGGTCAAGAGACCCAGTACTTC. This rearrangement joins TRBV6-5 to TRBJ2-5; 11 bases align to TRBD2. V shed 6 bases and J 2 bases; nucleotides not matched to a gene: 8. Germline assignment: CDR1 MNHEY and CDR2 SVGAGI. CDR3 size: 16 residues.

This clonotype is deemed medium-sized. The chain employs TRBV20-1 and TRBJ2-7; 10 bases are shared with TRBD1. Trimming took 5 bases from V and 3 from J; bases not matched to a gene: 10. This CDR3 is built from 15 residues. The germline gives CDR1 DFQATT, CDR2 SNEGSKA (reference sequence). The CDR3 nucleotides read TGCAGTGCTCGACCCGGGACAGGGGCGAGCTACGAGCAGTACTTC. Its protein is CSARPGTGASYEQYF.

In DNA form, the CDR3 reads TGTGCCAGCAGCCCGGACAGGGGGGAGCTGTTTTTT. Translating it yields CASSPDRGELFF. This sequence joins TRBV5-6 and TRBJ2-2; 7 bases are shared with TRBD1. Germline CDR1 and CDR2: SGHDT and YYEEEE. The CDR3 sequence is 12 residues long. J was trimmed by 8 bases and V by 4 bases; bases with no gene match: 2.

The rearrangement uses TRBV7-2 and TRBJ2-1; D perhaps matches TRBD2 (5 bases). The CDR3 extends over 14 amino acids. With 0 bases removed from V and 10 bases from J, the gap between germline ends came to 13 bases. Germline V gene lookup returns CDR1 SGHTA and CDR2 FQGNSA. The CDR3 DNA reads as TGTGCCAGCAGCTTAGCGAGGGCCACGAGAGAGCAGTTCTTC. Translation gives CASSLARATREQFF.

By proportion, this clonotype is medium-sized. The chain uses TRBV6-6 and TRBJ2-1, with D perhaps TRBD2 (6 bases). Germline CDR1 is MNHNY and CDR2 is SVGAGI (reference sequence). The CDR3 consists of 15 residues. The ends were cut back, 1 base at V and 3 bases at J, with 10 bases in the middle. This CDR3 reads CASSYYSGDYNEQFF. In nucleotides, the CDR3 is TGTGCCAGCAGTTACTATAGCGGTGACTACAATGAGCAGTTCTTC.

This chain links TRBV2 with TRBJ2-5, with no clear D. With 6 bases removed from V and 5 bases from J, the gap between germline ends came to 4 bases. This CDR3 comprises 10 residues. The germline CDR1 and CDR2 sequences are SNHLY and FYNNEI. The CDR3 DNA is TGTGCCAGCAGCCGGGAGACCCAGTACTTC. Translation gives CASSRETQYF.

This clonotype is large (0.1 to 1%) within its sample. The CDR3 sequence: CASSFSTDTQYF. CDR3 sequence (DNA): TGTGCCAGCAGCTTTAGCACAGATACGCAGTATTTT. The chain couples TRBV5-6 to TRBJ2-3; D is ambiguous. V shed 2 bases and J shed 0 bases, with 1 base lying between them. This CDR3 is built from 12 residues. Germline V lookup: CDR1 SGHDT, CDR2 YYEEEE.

Many counts were recorded for this clonotype. The V call is TRBV25-1, the J call TRBJ2-1, with unresolved D. Germline V gene lookup returns CDR1 MGHDK and CDR2 SYGVNS. The V gene lost 8 bases and the J gene lost 6 bases, with 5 bases spanning the gap. The CDR3 is 10 amino acids. In DNA form, the CDR3 reads TGTGCCAGCGGAATCAATGAGCAGTTCTTC. It encodes CASGINEQFF.

V usage is TRBV29-1 and J usage is TRBJ2-3; D is uncertain. The germline V gene encodes CDR1 SQVTM and CDR2 ANQGSEA. The CDR3 is made up of 12 amino acids. V lost 7 bases, J lost 0 bases, and 8 bases lay in between. CDR3 sequence reads: CSAPRSTDTQYF. Here the CDR3 DNA reads TGCAGCGCCCCCCGTAGCACAGATACGCAGTATTTT.

This clonotype counts as medium-sized. The chain couples TRBV7-2 to TRBJ2-3; 12 nucleotides line up with TRBD2. Germline CDR1 is SGHTA and CDR2 is FQGNSA. The CDR3 length is 18 residues. The V gene end was trimmed by 5 bases and the J gene end by 0 bases; junction bases not matched to a gene: 9. This CDR3 reads CASSALAGGSISTDTQYF. The CDR3 region has the DNA TGTGCCAGCAGCGCTCTAGCGGGGGGGTCCATTAGCACAGATACGCAGTATTTT.

The chain employs TRBV30 and TRBJ1-1; TRBD1 matches 11 bases. The CDR3 totals 14 residues. The ends lost 0 bases at V and 9 bases at J; junction bases unmatched: 6. Looked up from germline, CDR1 is GTSNPN and CDR2 is SVGIG (reference sequence). The CDR3 DNA reads TGTGCCTGGAGTGTATTGAGGACAGGGGGCAAAGCTTTCTTT. This sequence encodes CAWSVLRTGGKAFF. Full variable domain (remainder filled in from reference TRBV30 and TRBJ1-1): SQTIHQWPATLVQPVGSPLSLECTVEGTSNPNLYWYRQAAGRGLQLLFYSVGIGQISSEVPQNLSASRPQDRQFILSSKKLLLSDSGFYLCAWSVLRTGGKAFFGQGTRLTVV.

This chain joins TRBV10-3 and TRBJ2-7; 8 bases are a match to TRBD1. The germline V gene has CDR1 ENHRY and CDR2 SYGVKD. V dropped 8 bases and J dropped 2; count of bases not matched to a gene: 8. CDR3 length equals 14 residues. The CDR3 DNA sequence: TGTGCCATCTCGGACAGGGTCCGACCCTACGAGCAGTACTTC. It codes for CAISDRVRPYEQYF.

Relative to its sample, this clonotype is medium-sized (0.01 to 0.1%). The chain is built from TRBV4-1 and TRBJ2-7; 8 positions match TRBD1. V shed 2 bases, J shed 7 bases, and the junction held 10 bases outside the gene matches. CDR1 and CDR2 from the germline V gene are MGHRA and YSYEKL. CDR3 length: 15 amino acids. The CDR3 DNA follows: TGCGCCAGCAGCCAATGGACAGGGACATCTAGGGAGCAGTACTTC. As protein: CASSQWTGTSREQYF.

By share of the sample, this clonotype is medium-sized. The chain joins TRBV7-9 to TRBJ1-4, with a possible D match to TRBD1 (6 bases). The CDR3 runs 15 residues. Trimming removed 6 bases at V and 4 bases at J, with 15 bases between. CDR1 is SEHNR, CDR2 FQNEAQ, per germline (reference sequence). The chain's CDR3 is CASRRTVLGNEKLFF. The CDR3 region has the DNA TGTGCCAGCAGGCGGACAGTTCTGGGTAATGAAAAACTGTTTTTT.

The chain carries TRBV10-3 and TRBJ2-7; 8 bases are a match to TRBD1. Germline trimming cut 2 bases from V and 5 bases from J; bases unmatched to any gene: 8. Looked up from germline, CDR1 is ENHRY and CDR2 is SYGVKD. The CDR3 has 15 residues. The CDR3 loop is CAISEPPRGQNEQYF. As DNA, the CDR3 is TGTGCCATCAGTGAGCCCCCCAGGGGGCAAAACGAGCAGTACTTC.

This clonotype is deemed medium-sized. The CDR3 sequence: CASSSVLNEQFF. The CDR3 DNA reads TGTGCCAGCAGCTCGGTCCTGAATGAGCAGTTCTTC. The chain recombines TRBV5-5 with TRBJ2-1; D not resolved. The CDR3 runs 12 residues. V was shortened by 3 bases and J by 7 bases, with 8 bases between the two germline ends. Germline V gene lookup returns CDR1 SGHKS and CDR2 YYEKEE (reference sequence).

By share, this clonotype ranks as medium-sized (0.01 to 0.1%). V and J are TRBV20-1 and TRBJ1-1; D remains unclear. The ends were cut back, 6 bases at V and 3 bases at J, with 11 bases in the middle. Germline V gene data show CDR1 as DFQATT and CDR2 as SNEGSKA (reference sequence). This CDR3 is built from 12 residues. CDR3 sequence: CSARPPDTEAFF. CDR3 DNA sequence: TGCAGTGCCCGCCCCCCAGACACTGAAGCTTTCTTT.

This clonotype was seen just once. This chain connects TRBV7-2 to TRBJ1-1; 8 bases agree with TRBD1. Germline values: CDR1 SGHTA, CDR2 FQGNSA. The CDR3 is 13 amino acids. V dropped 5 bases and J dropped 5; count of bases not matched to a gene: 4. The chain's CDR3 is CASSPGGATEAFF. The CDR3 DNA sequence: TGTGCCAGCAGCCCAGGGGGCGCGACTGAAGCTTTCTTT.

This chain uses TRBV12-5 with TRBJ1-1; 10 nucleotides agree with TRBD1. CDR1 and CDR2 (germline): LGHNT, FRNRAP. Trimming cost V 4 bases and J 4 bases; bases outside gene matches: 3. The CDR3 covers 14 residues. CDR3 protein: CASGWGTGVTEAFF. CDR3 DNA: TGTGCTAGTGGTTGGGGGACAGGGGTCACTGAAGCTTTCTTT.

This clonotype rates as medium-sized (0.01 to 0.1%). J is TRBJ1-1 and V is TRBV30; D is undetermined. The germline V gene encodes CDR1 GTSNPN and CDR2 SVGIG (reference sequence). This CDR3 region has 16 residues. Trimming shortened V by 3 bases and J by 2 bases, and 19 bases separated the two germline ends. The CDR3 protein is CAWSPPSGWINTEAFF. The CDR3 DNA follows: TGTGCCTGGAGCCCCCCAAGTGGGTGGATTAACACTGAAGCTTTCTTT.

This clonotype ranks as medium-sized. This chain uses TRBV12-3 or TRBV12-4 with TRBJ2-1; 13 bases map to TRBD2. The CDR3 extends over 20 amino acids. The V gene end was trimmed by 5 bases and the J gene end by 0 bases; junction bases not matched to a gene: 13. CDR3 sequence: CASSTDPPTSGGSSYNEQFF. The CDR3 nucleotides are TGTGCCAGCAGTACCGACCCGCCGACTAGCGGGGGGAGCTCCTACAATGAGCAGTTCTTC.

The chain uses TRBV7-8 and TRBJ1-1; 9 nucleotides match TRBD1. Germline-derived CDR1 and CDR2 are SGHVS and FQNEAQ. V was pared by 3 bases and J by 4 bases, with 6 bases of the junction left unmatched. The CDR3 consists of 15 residues. The CDR3 DNA reads TGTGCCAGCAGCTTGGAGACAGGGGGGGGCACTGAAGCTTTCTTT. Translation: CASSLETGGGTEAFF.

The V call is TRBV29-1, the J call TRBJ2-1; D is possibly TRBD1 (5 bases). The CDR3 consists of 14 residues. Trimming shortened V by 7 bases and J by 6 bases, and 19 bases separated the two germline ends. Germline CDR1 reads SQVTM; CDR2 reads ANQGSEA. CDR3 nucleotide sequence: TGCAGCGGGTGCCATTTGGGGCCCACCAATGAGCAGTTCTTC. Protein: CSGCHLGPTNEQFF.

By sample fraction, this clonotype is medium-sized (0.01 to 0.1%). The chain combines TRBV4-3 with TRBJ2-1, with D unresolved. The CDR3 runs 13 residues. V dropped 2 bases and J dropped 6 bases, with 8 bases sitting between them. Germline V gene lookup returns CDR1 LGHNA and CDR2 YSLEER. CDR3: CASSQPAGNEQFF. CDR3 bases: TGCGCCAGCAGCCAACCAGCCGGCAATGAGCAGTTCTTC.